This T cell receptor (beta chain) came from a study of human T cells and chemical hapten exposure. Via MiXCR, TCRdb re-called the RACE reads, giving one row per CDR3 protein. The repertoire has about 190,000 distinct CDR3 sequences, under 25% of them found once; the top ten carry roughly 2.4%. The time point here: patch test 3, about 24 weeks after DPC sensitization. Sample treatment: therapeutic diphenylcyclopropenone sensitization with weekly scalp DPC. V lost 6 bases and J 8 bases, leaving 14 bases between the germline ends. The germline V gene has CDR1 DFQATT and CDR2 SNEGSKA (reference sequence). This CDR3 has 12 residues. The sample holds a few counts of this clonotype.

The V call is TRBV20-1, the J call TRBJ2-1; D is uncertain. The clonotype was recovered from a middle-aged woman with alopecia areata. Some clones in this sample may be carry-over from other donors' samples. This specimen consisted of whole blood, obtained in connection with sensitization to the hapten diphenylcyclopropenone (DPC). CDR3 sequence (DNA): TGCAGTGCCCCCGATGGGGATGATGAGCAGTTCTTC. It codes for CSAPDGDDEQFF.